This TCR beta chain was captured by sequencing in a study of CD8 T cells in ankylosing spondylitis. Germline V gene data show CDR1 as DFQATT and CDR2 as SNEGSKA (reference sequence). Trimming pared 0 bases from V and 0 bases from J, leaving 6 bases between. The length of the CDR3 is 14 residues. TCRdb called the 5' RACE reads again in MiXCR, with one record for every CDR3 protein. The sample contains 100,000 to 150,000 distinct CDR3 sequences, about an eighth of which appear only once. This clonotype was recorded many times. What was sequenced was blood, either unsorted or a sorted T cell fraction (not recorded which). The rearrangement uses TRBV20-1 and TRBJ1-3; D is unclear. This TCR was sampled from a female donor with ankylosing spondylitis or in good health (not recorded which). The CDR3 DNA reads TGCAGTGCTAGAGATGCGAGCTCTGGAAACACCATATATTTT. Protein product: CSARDASSGNTIYF.